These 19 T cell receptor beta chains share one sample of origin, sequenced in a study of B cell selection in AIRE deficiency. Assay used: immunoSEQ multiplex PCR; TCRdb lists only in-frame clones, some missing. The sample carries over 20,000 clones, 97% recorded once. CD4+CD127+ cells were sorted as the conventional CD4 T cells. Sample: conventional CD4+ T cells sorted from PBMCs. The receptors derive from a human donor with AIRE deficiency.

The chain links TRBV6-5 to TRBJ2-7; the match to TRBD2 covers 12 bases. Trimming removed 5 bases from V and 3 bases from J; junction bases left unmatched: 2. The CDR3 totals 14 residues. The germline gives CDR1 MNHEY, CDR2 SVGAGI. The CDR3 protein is CASSRTSGVYEQYF. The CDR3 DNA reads TGTGCCAGCAGTCGGACTAGCGGGGTCTACGAGCAGTACTTC.

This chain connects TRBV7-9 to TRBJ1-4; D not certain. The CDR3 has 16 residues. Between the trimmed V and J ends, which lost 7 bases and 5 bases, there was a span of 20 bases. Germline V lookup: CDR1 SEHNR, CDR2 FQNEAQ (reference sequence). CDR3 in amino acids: CASTPLLNVQNEKLFF. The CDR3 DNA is TGTGCCAGCACCCCACTTTTAAATGTCCAGAATGAAAAACTGTTTTTT.

The CDR3 DNA sequence: TGTGCCAGCAGTCCGCTGACAGGGAACTATGGCTACACCTTC. Translated: CASSPLTGNYGYTF. The rearrangement links TRBV6-5 to TRBJ1-2; 7 nucleotides align to TRBD1. From germline, CDR1 is MNHEY and CDR2 SVGAGI. This CDR3 contains 14 residues. With V trimmed by 5 bases and J by 2 bases, 5 bases remained unmatched.

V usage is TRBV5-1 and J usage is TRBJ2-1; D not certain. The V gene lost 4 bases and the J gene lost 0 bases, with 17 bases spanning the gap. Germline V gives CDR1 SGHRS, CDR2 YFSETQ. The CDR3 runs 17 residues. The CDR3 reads CASSVVPAVASYNEQFF. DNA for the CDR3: TGCGCCAGCAGCGTTGTACCGGCGGTAGCCTCCTACAATGAGCAGTTCTTC.

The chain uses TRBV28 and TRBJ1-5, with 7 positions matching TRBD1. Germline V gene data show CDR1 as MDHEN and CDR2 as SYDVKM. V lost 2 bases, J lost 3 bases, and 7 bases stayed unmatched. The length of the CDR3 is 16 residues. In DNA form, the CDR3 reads TGTGCCAGCAGTTTACGGTCAGGGGGGTTCAATCAGCCCCAGCATTTT. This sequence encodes CASSLRSGGFNQPQHF.

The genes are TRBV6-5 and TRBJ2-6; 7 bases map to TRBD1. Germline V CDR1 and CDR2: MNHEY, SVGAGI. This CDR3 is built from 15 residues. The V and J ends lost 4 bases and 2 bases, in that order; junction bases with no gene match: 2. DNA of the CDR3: TGTGCCAGCAGTTTCCAGGGGGCTGGGGCCAACGTCCTGACTTTC. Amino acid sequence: CASSFQGAGANVLTF.

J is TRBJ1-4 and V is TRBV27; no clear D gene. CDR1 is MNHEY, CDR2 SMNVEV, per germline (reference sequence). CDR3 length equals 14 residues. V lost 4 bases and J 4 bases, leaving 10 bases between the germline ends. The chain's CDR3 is CASSSTESNEKLFF. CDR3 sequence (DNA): TGTGCCAGCAGTTCCACAGAAAGTAATGAAAAACTGTTTTTT. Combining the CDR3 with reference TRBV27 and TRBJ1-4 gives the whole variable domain EAQVTQNPRYLITVTGKKLTVTCSQNMNHEYMSWYRQDPGLGLRQIYYSMNVEVTDKGDVPEGYKVSRKEKRNFPLILESPSPNQTSLYFCASSSTESNEKLFFGSGTQLSVL.

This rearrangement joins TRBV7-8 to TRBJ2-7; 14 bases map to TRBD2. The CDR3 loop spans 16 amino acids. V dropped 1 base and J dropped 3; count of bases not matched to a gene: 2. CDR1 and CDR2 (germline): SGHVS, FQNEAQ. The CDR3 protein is CASSLGLAGGGYEQYF. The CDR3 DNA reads TGTGCCAGCAGCTTAGGACTAGCGGGAGGGGGCTACGAGCAGTACTTC.

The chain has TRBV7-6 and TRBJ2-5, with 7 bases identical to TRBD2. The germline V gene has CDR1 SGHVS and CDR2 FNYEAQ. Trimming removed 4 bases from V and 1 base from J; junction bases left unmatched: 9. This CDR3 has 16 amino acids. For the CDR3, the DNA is TGTGCCAGCAGCTCCTTAACCGGGACTACCCAAGAGACCCAGTACTTC. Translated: CASSSLTGTTQETQYF.

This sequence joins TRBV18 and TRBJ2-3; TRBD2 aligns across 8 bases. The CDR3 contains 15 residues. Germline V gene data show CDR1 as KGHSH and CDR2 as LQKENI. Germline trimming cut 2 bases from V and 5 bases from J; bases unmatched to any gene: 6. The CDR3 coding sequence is TGTGCCAGCTCACCATCCGGGACTAGATTAGATACGCAGTATTTT. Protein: CASSPSGTRLDTQYF.

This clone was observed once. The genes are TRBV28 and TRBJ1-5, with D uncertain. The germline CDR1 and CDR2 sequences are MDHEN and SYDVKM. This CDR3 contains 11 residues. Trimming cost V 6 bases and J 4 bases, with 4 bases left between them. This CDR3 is CASRQNQPQHF. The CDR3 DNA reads TGTGCCAGCAGGCAGAATCAGCCCCAGCATTTT.

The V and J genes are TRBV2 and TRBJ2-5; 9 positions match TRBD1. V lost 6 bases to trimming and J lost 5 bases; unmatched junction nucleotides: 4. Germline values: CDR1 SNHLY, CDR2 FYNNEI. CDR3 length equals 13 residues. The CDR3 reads CASRQGARETQYF. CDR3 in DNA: TGTGCCAGCAGACAGGGGGCAAGGGAGACCCAGTACTTC.

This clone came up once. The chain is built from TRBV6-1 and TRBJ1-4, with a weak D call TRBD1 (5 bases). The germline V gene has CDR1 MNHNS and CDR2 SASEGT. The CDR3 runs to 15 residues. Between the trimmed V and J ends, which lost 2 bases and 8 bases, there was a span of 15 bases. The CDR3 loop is CASSEMGRGREKLFF. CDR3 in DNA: TGTGCCAGCAGTGAAATGGGGAGGGGTAGGGAAAAACTGTTTTTT.

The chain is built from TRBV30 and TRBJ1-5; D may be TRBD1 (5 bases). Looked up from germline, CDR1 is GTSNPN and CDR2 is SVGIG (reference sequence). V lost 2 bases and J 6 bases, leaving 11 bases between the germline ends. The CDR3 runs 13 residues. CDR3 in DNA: TGTGCCTGGAGTCCGTCAGGGAGTCAGCCCCAGCATTTT. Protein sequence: CAWSPSGSQPQHF.

CDR3 protein: CASSTQQGGTGELFF. CDR3 nucleotide sequence: TGTGCCAGCAGTACCCAACAGGGGGGCACCGGGGAGCTGTTTTTT. This rearrangement joins TRBV6-4 to TRBJ2-2; 8 bases match TRBD1. Germline CDR1 and CDR2: MRHNA and SNTAGT. J gave up 4 bases and V 5 bases, and 6 bases lay outside the gene matches. The CDR3 runs 15 residues.

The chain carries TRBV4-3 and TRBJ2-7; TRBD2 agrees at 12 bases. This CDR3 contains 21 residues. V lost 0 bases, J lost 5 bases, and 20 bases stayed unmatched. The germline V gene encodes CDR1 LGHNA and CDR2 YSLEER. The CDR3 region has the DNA TGCGCCAGCAGCCAAGATGATTTTGGGACAAAGAGACTAGCGGGAGAGAACGAGCAGTACTTC. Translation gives CASSQDDFGTKRLAGENEQYF.

The CDR3 reads CATSRAGVPTNEQFF. DNA for the CDR3: TGTGCCACCAGCCGAGCGGGAGTCCCCACGAATGAGCAGTTCTTC. V gene TRBV15 combines with J gene TRBJ2-1, with 8 bases matching TRBD2. Germline CDR1 is LNHNV and CDR2 is YYDKDF (reference sequence). The CDR3 totals 15 residues. Trimming removed 5 bases from V and 7 bases from J; junction bases left unmatched: 10.

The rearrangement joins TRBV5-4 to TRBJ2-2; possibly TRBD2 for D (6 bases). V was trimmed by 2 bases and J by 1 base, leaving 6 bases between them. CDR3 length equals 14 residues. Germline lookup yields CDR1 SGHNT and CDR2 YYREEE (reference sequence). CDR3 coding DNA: TGTGCCAGCAGCTTTAGCGGGAACACCGGGGAGCTGTTTTTT. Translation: CASSFSGNTGELFF.

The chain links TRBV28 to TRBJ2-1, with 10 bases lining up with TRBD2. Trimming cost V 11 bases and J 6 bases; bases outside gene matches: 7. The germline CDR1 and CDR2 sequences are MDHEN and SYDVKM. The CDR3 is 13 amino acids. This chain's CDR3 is CAVFSGRINEQFF. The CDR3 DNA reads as TGTGCCGTATTTAGCGGGAGGATCAATGAGCAGTTCTTC.